There are many counts of the clone carrying this T cell receptor (beta chain). CDR1 and CDR2 (germline): KGHSH, LQKENI. The CDR3 loop spans 15 amino acids. Trimming took off 3 bases at V and 6 bases at J, with 16 bases between the two ends. TCRdb processed the RT-PCR reads anew with MiXCR; each CDR3 protein has one entry. The table includes hundreds of thousands of distinct CDR3 sequences, 14% detected once. The rearrangement links TRBV18 to TRBJ2-3, with D unclear. The sequence came from a female donor in good health, serving as a healthy control. Sequencing was done on a sample of memory CD4+ T cells from blood. The CDR3 DNA is TGTGCCAGCTCACCCGTCATCCGGATGGGGGATACGCAGTATTTT. Residues: CASSPVIRMGDTQYF.